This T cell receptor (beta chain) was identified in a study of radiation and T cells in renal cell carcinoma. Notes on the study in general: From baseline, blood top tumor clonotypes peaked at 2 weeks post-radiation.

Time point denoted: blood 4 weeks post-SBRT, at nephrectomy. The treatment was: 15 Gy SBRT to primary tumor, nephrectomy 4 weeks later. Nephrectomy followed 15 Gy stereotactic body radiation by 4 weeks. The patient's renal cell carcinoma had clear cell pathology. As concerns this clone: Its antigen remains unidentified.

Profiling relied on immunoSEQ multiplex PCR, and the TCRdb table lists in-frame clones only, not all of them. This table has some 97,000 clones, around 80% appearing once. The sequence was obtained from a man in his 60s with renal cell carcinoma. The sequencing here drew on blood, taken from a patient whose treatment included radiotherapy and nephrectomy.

CDR3 DNA: TGTGCCAGTAGTATAAGAGGGGGCGCCGCCGCAATCTACGAGCAGTACTTC. Protein product: CASSIRGGAAAIYEQYF. The chain links TRBV19 to TRBJ2-7, with 7 bases lining up with TRBD1. The CDR3 consists of 17 residues. The V gene end was trimmed by 2 bases and the J gene end by 3 bases; junction bases not matched to a gene: 13. Per the germline V gene, CDR1 is LNHDA and CDR2 is SQIVND (reference sequence).